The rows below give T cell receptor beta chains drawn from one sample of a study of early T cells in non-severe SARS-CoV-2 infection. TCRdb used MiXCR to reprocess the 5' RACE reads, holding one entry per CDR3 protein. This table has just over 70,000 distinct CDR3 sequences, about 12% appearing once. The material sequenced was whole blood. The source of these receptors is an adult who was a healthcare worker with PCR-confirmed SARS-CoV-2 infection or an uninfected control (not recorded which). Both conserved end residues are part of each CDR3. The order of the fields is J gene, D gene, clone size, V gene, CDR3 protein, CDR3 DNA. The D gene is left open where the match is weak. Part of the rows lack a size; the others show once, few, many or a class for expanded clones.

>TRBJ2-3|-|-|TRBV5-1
CASSAGVDTQYF
TGCGCCAGCAGCGCTGGGGTAGATACGCAGTATTTT
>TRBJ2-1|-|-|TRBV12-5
CASGLPALSSYNEQFF
TGTGCTAGTGGTCTCCCCGCACTATCCTCCTACAATGAGCAGTTCTTC
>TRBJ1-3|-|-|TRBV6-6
CANSPVGRLEVYSGNTIYF
TGTGCCAACAGTCCGGTGGGTCGTTTAGAAGTGTACTCTGGAAACACCATATATTTT
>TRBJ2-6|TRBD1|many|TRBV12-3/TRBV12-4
CASSRSKGAIFGANVLTF
TGTGCCAGCAGTCGCAGCAAGGGGGCCATCTTCGGGGCCAACGTCCTGACTTTC
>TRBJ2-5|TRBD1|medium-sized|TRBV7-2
CASSPDRGETQYF
TGTGCCAGCAGCCCAGACAGGGGTGAGACCCAGTACTTC
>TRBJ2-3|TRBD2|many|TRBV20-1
CSVSPRGGGITDTQYF
TGCAGCGTCAGCCCCCGCGGCGGGGGAATCACAGATACGCAGTATTTT
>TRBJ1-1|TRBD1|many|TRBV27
CASSHRGMGGTMNTEAFF
TGTGCCAGCAGTCACAGGGGTATGGGGGGTACAATGAACACTGAAGCTTTCTTT
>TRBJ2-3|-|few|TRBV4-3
CASSQGIGASTQYF
TGCGCCAGCAGCCAAGGCATCGGGGCAAGTACGCAGTATTTT
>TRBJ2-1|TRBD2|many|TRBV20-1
CSGWAGLAGVRNEQFF
TGCAGTGGTTGGGCAGGGCTAGCGGGAGTGAGGAATGAGCAGTTCTTC
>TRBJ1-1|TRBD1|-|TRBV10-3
CAISTGGEAFF
TGTGCCATCAGTACAGGGGGTGAAGCTTTCTTT
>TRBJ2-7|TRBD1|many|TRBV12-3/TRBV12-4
CASSYSGTALKQYF
TGTGCCAGCAGTTACTCCGGGACAGCCTTGAAGCAGTACTTC
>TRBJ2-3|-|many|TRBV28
CASRVHPLPAGTSTDTQYF
TGTGCCAGCAGGGTTCACCCCCTCCCGGCCGGCACTAGCACAGATACGCAGTATTTT
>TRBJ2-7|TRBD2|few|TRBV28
CASSLLAEPYEQYF
TGTGCCAGCAGTCTACTAGCGGAACCCTACGAGCAGTACTTC
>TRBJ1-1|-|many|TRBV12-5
CASGLGDSGNTEAFF
TGTGCTAGTGGTTTGGGGGACTCCGGGAACACTGAAGCTTTCTTT
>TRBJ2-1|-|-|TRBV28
CASSISSKYNEQFF
TGTGCCAGCAGTATATCTAGCAAATACAATGAGCAGTTCTTC
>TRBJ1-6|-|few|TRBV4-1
CASSQDTQGGAPLHF
TGCGCCAGCAGCCAGGATACACAGGGAGGTGCACCCCTCCACTTT
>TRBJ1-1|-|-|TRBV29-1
CSASDRNTEAFF
TGCAGCGCCAGCGACAGGAACACTGAAGCTTTCTTT
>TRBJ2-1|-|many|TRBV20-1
CSAEAPTANTYNEQFF
TGCAGTGCAGAAGCGCCGACAGCGAATACCTACAATGAGCAGTTCTTC
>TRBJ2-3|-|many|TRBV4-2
CASSRPGRPTDTQYF
TGTGCCAGCAGCCGTCCGGGCCGCCCCACAGATACGCAGTATTTT
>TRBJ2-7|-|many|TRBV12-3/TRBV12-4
CASSFFSYEQYF
TGTGCCAGCAGTTTTTTCTCCTACGAGCAGTACTTC
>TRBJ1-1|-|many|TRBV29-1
CSVDRGLGEAFF
TGCAGCGTTGATCGTGGCTTGGGTGAAGCTTTCTTT
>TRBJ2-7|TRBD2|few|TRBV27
CASRMGGRLSSYEQYF
TGTGCCAGCAGGATGGGCGGGAGGCTGAGCTCCTACGAGCAGTACTTC
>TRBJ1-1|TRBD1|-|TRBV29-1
CSVETGTANTEAFF
TGCAGCGTTGAAACCGGGACAGCGAACACTGAAGCTTTCTTT
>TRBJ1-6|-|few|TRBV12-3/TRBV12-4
CASSLTEGFSPLHF
TGTGCCAGCAGTTTAACCGAGGGGTTTTCACCCCTCCACTTT
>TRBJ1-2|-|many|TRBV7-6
CASSSGLSYGYTF
TGTGCCAGCAGCTCTGGGCTGTCGTATGGCTACACCTTC
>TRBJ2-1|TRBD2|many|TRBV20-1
CSAVAGGINNEQFF
TGCAGTGCTGTTGCGGGAGGAATAAACAATGAGCAGTTCTTC
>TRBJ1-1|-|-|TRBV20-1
CSAPKSQDGTEAFF
TGCAGTGCTCCTAAGTCGCAGGACGGCACTGAAGCTTTCTTT
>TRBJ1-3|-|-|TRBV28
CASMGRVNTGNTIYF
TGTGCCAGCATGGGAAGGGTTAACACTGGAAACACCATATATTTT
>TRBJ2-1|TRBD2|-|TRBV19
CASRDSGGGRNEQFF
TGTGCCAGTAGGGATAGCGGGGGCGGCAGGAATGAGCAGTTCTTC
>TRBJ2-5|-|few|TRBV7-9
CASSLDGYGEETQYF
TGTGCCAGCAGCTTAGATGGGTATGGGGAAGAGACCCAGTACTTC
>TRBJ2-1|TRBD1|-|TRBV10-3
CAISGGQGNNEQFF
TGTGCCATCAGTGGGGGACAGGGTAACAATGAGCAGTTCTTC
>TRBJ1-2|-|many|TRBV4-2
CASSQRHGGDNYGYTF
TGTGCCAGCAGCCAGCGTCACGGGGGCGATAACTATGGCTACACCTTC
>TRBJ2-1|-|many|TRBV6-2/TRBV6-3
CASSYTGRGGNEQFF
TGTGCCAGCAGTTACACAGGGAGGGGCGGCAATGAGCAGTTCTTC
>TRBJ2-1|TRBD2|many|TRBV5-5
CASSLVRVGPSGSFQNEQFF
TGTGCCAGCAGCTTGGTTCGGGTAGGACCTAGCGGGAGTTTTCAGAATGAGCAGTTCTTC
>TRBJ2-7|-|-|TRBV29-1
CSVGHTTYEQYF
TGCAGCGTTGGGCACACCACCTACGAGCAGTACTTC
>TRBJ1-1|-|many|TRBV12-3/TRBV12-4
CASSGGIEAFF
TGTGCCAGCAGTGGGGGCATTGAAGCTTTCTTT
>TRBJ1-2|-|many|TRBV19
CASSTQGAGYGYTF
TGTGCCAGTAGTACGCAGGGCGCCGGCTATGGCTACACCTTC
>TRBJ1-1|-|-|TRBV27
CASSFNGQTEAFF
TGTGCCAGCAGTTTTAACGGACAGACTGAAGCTTTCTTT
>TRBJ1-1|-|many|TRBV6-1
CASSETPENTEAFF
TGTGCCAGCAGTGAAACACCCGAGAACACTGAAGCTTTCTTT
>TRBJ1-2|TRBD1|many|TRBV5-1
CASSPKPGQGDSNYGYTF
TGCGCCAGCAGTCCCAAACCGGGACAGGGGGATTCTAACTATGGCTACACCTTC
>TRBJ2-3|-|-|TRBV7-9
CASSNTGTPLF
TGTGCCAGCAGCAACACCGGGACACCGCTTTTT
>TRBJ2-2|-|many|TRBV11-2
CASSIQASFRTTGELFF
TGTGCCAGCAGCATTCAGGCATCCTTTCGGACCACCGGGGAGCTGTTTTTT
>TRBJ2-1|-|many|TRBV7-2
CASSPGTGGMNEQFF
TGTGCCAGCAGCCCCGGGACGGGGGGCATGAATGAGCAGTTCTTC
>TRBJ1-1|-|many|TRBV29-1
CSVEGGSRTEAFF
TGCAGCGTTGAAGGCGGCAGCCGGACTGAAGCTTTCTTT